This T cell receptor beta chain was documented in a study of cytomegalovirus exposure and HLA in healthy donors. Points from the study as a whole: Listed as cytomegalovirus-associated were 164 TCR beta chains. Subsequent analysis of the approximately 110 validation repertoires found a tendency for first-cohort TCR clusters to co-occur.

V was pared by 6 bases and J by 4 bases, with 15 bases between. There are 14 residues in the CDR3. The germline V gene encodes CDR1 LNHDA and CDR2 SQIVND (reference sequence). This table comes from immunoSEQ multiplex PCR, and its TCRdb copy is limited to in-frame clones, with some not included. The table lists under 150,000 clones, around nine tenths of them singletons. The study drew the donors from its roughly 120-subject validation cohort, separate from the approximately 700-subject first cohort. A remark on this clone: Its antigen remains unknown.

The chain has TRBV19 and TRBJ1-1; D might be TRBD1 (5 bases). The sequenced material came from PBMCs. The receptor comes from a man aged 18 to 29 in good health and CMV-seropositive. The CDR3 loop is CASSNRGQGTEAFF. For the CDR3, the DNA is TGTGCCAGTAGCAATAGGGGCCAGGGCACTGAAGCTTTCTTT.